The sequence of this T cell receptor (beta chain) was determined in a study of monozygotic twins with inflammatory bowel disease. Findings and caveats of the study: IBD patients carried less diverse TCRbeta repertoires (inverse Simpson) than healthy co-twins. Possibly because of limited power, concordant and discordant twins showed no difference in repertoire similarity.

Remarks on this clonotype: What it binds is unknown.

Each UMI, carrying a 6-nucleotide sample barcode, came from template switching. TCRdb derives one entry per CDR3 protein from the 5' RACE reads, leaving out DNA. In all, the sample yields approximately 420,000 distinct CDR3 sequences. The source material was blood. This clonotype originated in a human donor with ulcerative colitis or Crohn's disease, or a healthy co-twin of an affected twin (not recorded which).

The CDR3 spells CSVGGRTGELFF. The chain couples TRBV29-1 to TRBJ2-2. Germline-derived CDR1 and CDR2 are SQVTM and ANQGSEA. This CDR3 spans 12 amino acids.